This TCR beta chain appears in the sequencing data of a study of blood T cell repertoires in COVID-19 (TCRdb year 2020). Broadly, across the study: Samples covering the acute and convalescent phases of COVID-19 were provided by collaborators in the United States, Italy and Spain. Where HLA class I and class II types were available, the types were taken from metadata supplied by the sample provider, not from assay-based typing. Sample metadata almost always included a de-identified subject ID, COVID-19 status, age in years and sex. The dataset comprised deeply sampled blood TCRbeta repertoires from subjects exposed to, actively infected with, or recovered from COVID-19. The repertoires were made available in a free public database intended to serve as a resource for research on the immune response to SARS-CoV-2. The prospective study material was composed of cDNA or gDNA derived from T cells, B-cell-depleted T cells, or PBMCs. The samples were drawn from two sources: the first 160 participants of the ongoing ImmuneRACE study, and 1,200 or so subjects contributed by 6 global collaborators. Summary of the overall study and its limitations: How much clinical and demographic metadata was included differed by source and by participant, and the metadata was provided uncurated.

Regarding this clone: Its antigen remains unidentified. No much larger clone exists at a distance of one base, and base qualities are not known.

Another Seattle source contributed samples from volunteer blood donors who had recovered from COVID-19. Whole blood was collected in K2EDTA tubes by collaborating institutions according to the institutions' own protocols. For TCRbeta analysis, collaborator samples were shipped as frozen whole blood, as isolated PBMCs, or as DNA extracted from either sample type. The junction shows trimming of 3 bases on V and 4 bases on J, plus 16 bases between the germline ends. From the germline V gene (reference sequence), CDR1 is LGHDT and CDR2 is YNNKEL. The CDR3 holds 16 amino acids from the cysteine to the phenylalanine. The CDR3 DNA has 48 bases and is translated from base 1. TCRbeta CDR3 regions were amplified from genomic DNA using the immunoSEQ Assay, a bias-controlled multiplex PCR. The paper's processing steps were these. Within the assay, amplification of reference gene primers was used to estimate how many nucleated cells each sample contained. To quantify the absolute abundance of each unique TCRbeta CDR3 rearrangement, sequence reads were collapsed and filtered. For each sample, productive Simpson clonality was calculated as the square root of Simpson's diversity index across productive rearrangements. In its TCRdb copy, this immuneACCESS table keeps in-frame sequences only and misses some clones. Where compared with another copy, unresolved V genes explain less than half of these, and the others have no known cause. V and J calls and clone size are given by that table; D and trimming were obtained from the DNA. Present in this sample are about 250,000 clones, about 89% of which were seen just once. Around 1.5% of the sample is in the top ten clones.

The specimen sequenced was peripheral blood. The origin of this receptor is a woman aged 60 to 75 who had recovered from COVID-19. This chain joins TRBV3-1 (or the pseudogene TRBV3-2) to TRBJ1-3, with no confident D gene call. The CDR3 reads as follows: CASSHYRNLAGNTIYF. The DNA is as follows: TGTGCCAGCAGCCATTACCGGAATCTAGCCGGAAACACCATATATTTT.